These 8 T cell receptor beta chains were sequenced from one sample in a study of OX40 agonist ivuxolimab in advanced cancers. Generated by immunoSEQ multiplex PCR, the TCRdb table keeps only in-frame clones and is missing some. The sample holds 75,000 to 100,000 clones, 75% to 95% seen once. Specimen: CD4+ or CD8+ T cells sorted from blood, collected in a trial of the OX40 agonist ivuxolimab. The receptors were gathered from an adult with an advanced solid tumor such as melanoma, head and neck, liver or kidney cancer.

The rearrangement uses TRBV9 and TRBJ2-1; 9 positions match TRBD2. V was clipped by 4 bases and J by 2 bases; unmatched bases: 4. CDR3 size: 15 residues. CDR1 and CDR2 (germline): SGDLS, YYNGEE. The DNA for the CDR3 is TGTGCCAGCAGCAGTAGCGGGAGTCCCTACAATGAGCAGTTCTTC. Protein sequence: CASSSSGSPYNEQFF.

The rearrangement uses TRBV10-2 and TRBJ1-2; a possible D gene is TRBD1 (5 bases). Germline V CDR1 and CDR2: WSHSY, SAAADI. This CDR3 is 13 amino acids long. Between the trimmed V and J ends, which lost 7 bases and 2 bases, there was a span of 11 bases. As DNA, the CDR3 is TGCGCCAGCACCGAAGCAGGGAACTATGGCTACACCTTC. It specifies CASTEAGNYGYTF.

This chain links TRBV19 with TRBJ1-3, with no clear D. The CDR3 covers 15 residues. Between the trimmed V and J ends, which lost 6 bases and 0 bases, there was a span of 12 bases. Germline V lookup: CDR1 LNHDA, CDR2 SQIVND (reference sequence). CDR3 in amino acids: CASSHSTGSGNTIYF. As DNA, the CDR3 is TGTGCCAGTAGCCATTCGACGGGCTCTGGAAACACCATATATTTT.

The count of this clone is one. CDR3 DNA: TGTGCAAGTCGCTTCGACCCTAGCGGGAGCTACAATGAGCAGTTCTTC. Translated: CASRFDPSGSYNEQFF. The chain uses TRBV12-2 and TRBJ2-1; no check of the table's D call, TRBD2, against the DNA was made. TRBV12-2 is annotated as a pseudogene. This CDR3 has 16 residues.

The chain joins TRBV19 to TRBJ2-4; 10 nucleotides match TRBD1. This CDR3 contains 16 residues. Trimming took 6 bases from V and 0 from J; bases not matched to a gene: 5. The V gene's germline CDR1 is LNHDA and CDR2 SQIVND (reference sequence). The CDR3 nucleotides read TGTGCCAGTAGGGGACAGGGGAATCTAGCCAAAAACATTCAGTACTTC. Encoded protein: CASRGQGNLAKNIQYF.

The chain couples TRBV28 to TRBJ2-5, with TRBD1 matching 10 bases. Matching the DNA end better, TRBJ2-7 makes the J call doubtful. There are 15 residues in the CDR3. Germline values: CDR1 MDHEN, CDR2 SYDVKM. The CDR3 is CATSRQGAGIDEQYF. CDR3 DNA: TGTGCCACTTCCCGACAGGGGGCGGGGATCGACGAGCAGTACTTC.

The rearrangement joins TRBV6-5 to TRBJ2-7, with 10 positions matching TRBD2. The V segment lost 0 bases and the J segment 4 bases; nucleotides outside the gene matches: 3. The germline V gene encodes CDR1 MNHEY and CDR2 SVGAGI. CDR3 size: 15 residues. The CDR3 DNA follows: TGTGCCAGCAGTTACTCGACTAGCGGGCTTTACGAGCAGTACTTC. Translated: CASSYSTSGLYEQYF.

The chain couples TRBV6-6 to TRBJ2-5, with D possibly being TRBD1 or TRBD2 (7 bases each). Germline V CDR1 and CDR2: MNHNY, SVGAGI (reference sequence). V shed 3 bases and J shed 5 bases, with 19 bases lying between them. The CDR3 covers 16 residues. The CDR3 sequence is CASSYPQGGVDETQYF. The DNA for the CDR3 is TGTGCCAGCAGTTATCCCCAGGGGGGGGTCGATGAGACCCAGTACTTC.